This T cell receptor (beta chain) was recovered during a study of blood T cell repertoires in COVID-19. Study information: From the United States, Italy and Spain came samples of acute and convalescent COVID-19. The cDNA or gDNA used as material had been derived from T cells, B-cell-depleted T cells, or PBMCs.

Profiling relied on immunoSEQ multiplex PCR, and the TCRdb table lists in-frame clones only, not all of them. The repertoire includes nearly 40,000 clones, just under 80% of them detected once, and more than 30% sits in the top ten. Germline V gene data show CDR1 as SGHNT and CDR2 as YENEEA. Trimming cost V 5 bases and J 0 bases; bases outside gene matches: 6. The CDR3 loop spans 16 amino acids. The chain has TRBV11-3 and TRBJ2-2, with TRBD2 identical over 7 bases. This sequence originates from a man older than 75 with active or convalescent COVID-19. The sample taken for sequencing was peripheral blood. CDR3 coding DNA: TGTGCCAGCAGCCCGACTAGCCAGTCGAACACCGGGGAGCTGTTTTTT. Its protein is CASSPTSQSNTGELFF.